The 13 T cell receptor beta chains presented below share a single source sample, sequenced in a study of vaccination and CD4 T cells after COVID-19. These receptors' targets are unknown. Cultured CD4+ T cell DNA was sequenced using the Oncomine TCR Beta short-read assay. TCRdb called the PCR reads again in MiXCR, with one record for every CDR3 protein. The repertoire has 20,000 to 25,000 distinct CDR3 sequences, approximately 59% of them found once; the top ten carry about 14%. This sample's treatment: approximately nine-day PBMC culture with coronavirus spike peptide pools or control peptides (ViraFEST assay). Sequencing was performed on CD4+ T cells from blood, cultured in vitro, taken after SARS-CoV-2 vaccination. The source is a human donor who received a COVID-19 vaccine.

This sequence joins TRBV6-1 and TRBJ2-7, with 10 bases matching TRBD1. The germline V gene has CDR1 MNHNS and CDR2 SASEGT. The junction had 3 bases not matched to a gene; V was cut back by 8 bases and J by 2 bases. CDR3 size: 13 residues. CDR3 DNA sequence: TGTGCCAGCCGGGACAGGGGAACCTACGAGCAGTACTTC. This translates into CASRDRGTYEQYF.

This clonotype was seen only a few times. The chain links TRBV20-1 to TRBJ1-1; D might be TRBD1 (6 bases). The CDR3 is 14 amino acids. Germline CDR1 is DFQATT and CDR2 is SNEGSKA (reference sequence). Trimming removed 5 bases at V and 1 base at J, with 14 bases between. The CDR3 DNA sequence: TGCAGTGCTTTGAGGGGGGCTTCGAACACTGAAGCTTTCTTT. Amino acid sequence: CSALRGASNTEAFF.

This clonotype has more than one count but fewer than ten. V usage is TRBV19 and J usage is TRBJ1-1; D gene ambiguous. CDR3 length: 14 amino acids. V lost 0 bases and J 11 bases, leaving 16 bases between the germline ends. Germline V CDR1 and CDR2: LNHDA, SQIVND (reference sequence). This CDR3 reads CASSIDQASSRAFF. The CDR3 nucleotides are TGTGCCAGTAGTATAGATCAGGCCTCCAGTCGTGCTTTCTTT.

The chain employs TRBV12-3 or TRBV12-4 and TRBJ1-5, with 7 bases lining up with TRBD1. The ends lost 6 bases at V and 11 bases at J; junction bases unmatched: 13. The CDR3 loop spans 14 amino acids. CDR3 sequence reads: CASSSRDSGRAQHF. The DNA of the CDR3 is TGTGCCAGCAGCAGCCGGGACAGCGGGCGGGCCCAGCATTTT.

This chain links TRBV2 with TRBJ1-6, with 9 bases identical to TRBD1. CDR1 and CDR2 (germline): SNHLY, FYNNEI. The CDR3 has 15 amino acids. The V and J ends lost 6 bases and 2 bases, in that order; junction bases with no gene match: 2. The CDR3 here is CASRGQGPYNSPLHF. The CDR3 DNA reads TGTGCCAGCAGGGGACAGGGCCCCTATAATTCACCCCTCCACTTT.

The CDR3: CSAERGGVDRETQYF. CDR3 nucleotides: TGCAGTGCGGAGAGGGGTGGGGTAGATCGGGAGACCCAGTACTTC. This chain joins TRBV20-1 and TRBJ2-5; D is tentatively TRBD1 or TRBD2 (5 bases each). With 6 bases removed from V and 5 bases from J, the gap between germline ends came to 22 bases. Germline CDR1 is DFQATT and CDR2 is SNEGSKA (reference sequence). The CDR3 loop spans 15 amino acids.

The genes are TRBV7-8 and TRBJ2-1, with 12 positions matching TRBD2. Germline trimming cut 4 bases from V and 3 bases from J; bases unmatched to any gene: 10. Germline V gene lookup returns CDR1 SGHVS and CDR2 FQNEAQ. The CDR3 length is 18 residues. The CDR3 reads CASSSPGLAGFSYNEQFF. CDR3 nucleotides: TGTGCCAGCAGCTCCCCGGGACTAGCGGGCTTTAGCTACAATGAGCAGTTCTTC.

The chain has TRBV6-1 and TRBJ2-2, with TRBD1 matching 11 bases. Germline V CDR1 and CDR2: MNHNS, SASEGT. The V gene end was trimmed by 11 bases and the J gene end by 7 bases; junction bases not matched to a gene: 18. This CDR3 has 17 amino acids. CDR3 region: CAGTRRTGGDLGGELFF. CDR3 bases: TGTGCCGGCACCAGACGGACAGGGGGCGATTTAGGCGGGGAGCTGTTTTTT.

This clonotype was counted a few times. The gene calls are TRBV10-1 and TRBJ2-3, with 8 positions matching TRBD2. Losses at the gene ends were 3 bases for V and 1 base for J; bases not matched to a gene: 3. Germline assignment: CDR1 WNHNN and CDR2 SYGVQD (reference sequence). The CDR3 has 15 amino acids. In nucleotides, the CDR3 is TGCGCCAGCAGTGAAACTAGCGGACGCACAGATACGCAGTATTTT. It codes for CASSETSGRTDTQYF.

J is TRBJ1-2 and V is TRBV6-1; a weak D match, TRBD1 (6 bases). CDR1 is MNHNS and CDR2 is SASEGT in the germline V gene. This CDR3 comprises 12 residues. Trimming removed 6 bases at V and 7 bases at J, with 12 bases between. The CDR3 sequence is CASRSKGGGYTF. The CDR3 nucleotides are TGTGCCAGCAGGTCCAAGGGGGGTGGCTACACCTTC.

This chain uses TRBV29-1 with TRBJ2-3; 7 bases align to TRBD2. The germline gives CDR1 SQVTM, CDR2 ANQGSEA. The CDR3 has 13 residues. V lost 7 bases to trimming and J lost 8 bases; unmatched junction nucleotides: 12. The chain's CDR3 is CSATTSPRVTQYF. CDR3 nucleotide sequence: TGCAGCGCAACGACTAGCCCGCGGGTTACGCAGTATTTT.

This chain uses TRBV15 with TRBJ1-2; possible D gene TRBD1, 6 bases. The V and J ends lost 7 bases and 7 bases respectively, with 19 bases between them. Per the germline V gene, CDR1 is LNHNV and CDR2 is YYDKDF (reference sequence). The CDR3 totals 14 residues. CDR3 nucleotide sequence: TGTGCCACCAACTTTATGACAGGACGATCTGGCTACACCTTC. This sequence encodes CATNFMTGRSGYTF.

The rearrangement joins TRBV20-1 to TRBJ2-1; D is possibly TRBD2 (6 bases). V shed 0 bases and J shed 0 bases, with 21 bases lying between them. The CDR3 has 19 amino acids. Germline V gene sequence: CDR1 DFQATT, CDR2 SNEGSKA (reference sequence). In DNA, the CDR3 is TGCAGTGCTAGAGATTTAGCGGAAACCTACAAGAGCTCCTACAATGAGCAGTTCTTC. It encodes CSARDLAETYKSSYNEQFF.